Below are 19 T cell receptor beta chains sequenced from a single sample in a study of shared clonotypes between healthy human individuals. Produced via immunoSEQ multiplex PCR; TCRdb's table is partial and in-frame only. The sample consists of around 690,000 clones, 80% to 95% of them appearing once. Input material: memory CD8+ T cells from PBMCs. Stated subset: CD45RO+ cells pooled with CCR7-negative TemRA cells. These receptors were collected from a man younger than 30 in good health. Some clones in this sample may be carry-over from other donors' samples.

The chain recombines TRBV10-3 with TRBJ2-1; D call uncertain. CDR3 length: 13 residues. From germline, CDR1 is ENHRY and CDR2 SYGVKD. The ends were cut back, 6 bases at V and 9 bases at J, with 15 bases in the middle. The CDR3 protein is CAISDPPWGEQFF. The CDR3 DNA is TGTGCCATCAGCGACCCTCCCTGGGGTGAGCAGTTCTTC.

The chain has TRBV4-1 and TRBJ1-1; perhaps TRBD1 as D (5 bases). Trimming took 4 bases from V and 6 from J, leaving 18 bases between them. Per the germline V gene, CDR1 is MGHRA and CDR2 is YSYEKL. This CDR3 contains 15 residues. The CDR3 nucleotides read TGCGCCAGCAGCCGCGGGGGACGTCTGGACCCTGAAGCTTTCTTT. The encoded protein is CASSRGGRLDPEAFF.

The chain links TRBV6-1 to TRBJ1-5, with D perhaps TRBD1 (6 bases). The length of the CDR3 is 14 residues. V was cut by 7 bases and J by 6 bases, with 16 bases left in between. Germline CDR1 and CDR2: MNHNS and SASEGT. CDR3 residues: CASIEGGFRQPQHF. The CDR3 DNA reads TGTGCCAGCATCGAGGGGGGTTTTCGTCAGCCCCAGCATTTT.

The chain links TRBV14 to TRBJ1-4; D gene unclear. CDR3 length: 16 residues. The V and J ends lost 4 bases and 1 base respectively, with 13 bases between them. Germline loops: CDR1 SGHDN, CDR2 FVKESK. The CDR3: CASSLRGGLTNEKLFF. The CDR3 DNA reads as TGTGCCAGCAGCCTTCGGGGAGGACTAACTAATGAAAAACTGTTTTTT. The whole variable domain, filled in from reference TRBV14 and TRBJ1-4, reads EAGVTQFPSHSVIEKGQTVTLRCDPISGHDNLYWYRRVMGKEIKFLLHFVKESKQDESGMPNNRFLAERTGGTYSTLKVQPAELEDSGVYFCASSLRGGLTNEKLFFGSGTQLSVL.

V gene TRBV28 combines with J gene TRBJ2-3; a possible D gene is TRBD2 (5 bases). V lost 2 bases to trimming and J lost 4 bases, with 13 bases between them. From germline, CDR1 is MDHEN and CDR2 SYDVKM. This CDR3 comprises 15 residues. CDR3 sequence reads: CASSLEGGPADTQYF. The DNA for the CDR3 is TGTGCCAGCAGTTTAGAGGGTGGGCCCGCAGATACGCAGTATTTT.

This clone was found once. The V and J genes are TRBV5-4 and TRBJ2-2; 9 nucleotides align to TRBD1. The CDR3 loop spans 17 amino acids. Looked up from germline, CDR1 is SGHNT and CDR2 is YYREEE (reference sequence). J gave up 6 bases and V 3 bases, and 12 bases lay outside the gene matches. The CDR3 bases are TGTGCCAGCAGCTCGCTTCTGGACAGGGGCGTTTCCGGGGAGCTGTTTTTT. Translated, it gives CASSSLLDRGVSGELFF.

The chain combines TRBV30 with TRBJ1-2, with D hard to call. CDR1 and CDR2 (germline): GTSNPN, SVGIG (reference sequence). This CDR3 comprises 12 residues. V lost 3 bases and J 7 bases, leaving 12 bases between the germline ends. CDR3: CAWRGGGGGYTF. The CDR3 DNA follows: TGTGCCTGGAGAGGAGGAGGAGGTGGCTACACCTTC.

The chain uses TRBV4-3 and TRBJ2-1; TRBD2 matches 13 bases. This CDR3 is built from 20 residues. Germline CDR1 reads LGHNA; CDR2 reads YSLEER. Trimming at V came to 2 bases and at J to 3 bases, leaving 13 bases not matched to a gene. The CDR3 region is CASSQRTGTSGTRDYNEQFF. The CDR3 nucleotides read TGCGCCAGCAGCCAACGCACGGGGACTAGCGGGACCCGAGACTACAATGAGCAGTTCTTC.

This rearrangement joins TRBV4-1 to TRBJ2-6; D is unresolved. The CDR3 length is 19 residues. The ends were cut back, 4 bases at V and 0 bases at J, with 19 bases in the middle. Germline V gene data show CDR1 as MGHRA and CDR2 as YSYEKL. DNA of the CDR3: TGCGCCAGCAGCCCCTCCCGGATGCTAGGATTCTCTGGGGCCAACGTCCTGACTTTC. Encoded protein: CASSPSRMLGFSGANVLTF.

This sequence joins TRBV5-1 and TRBJ2-1, with 7 bases that match TRBD1. The junction had 18 bases not matched to a gene; V was cut back by 5 bases and J by 4 bases. The CDR3 contains 18 residues. The germline V gene encodes CDR1 SGHRS and CDR2 YFSETQ. The CDR3 sequence: CASRKNGRTGSSYNEQFF. CDR3 sequence (DNA): TGCGCCAGCAGAAAAAACGGTAGGACAGGTTCCTCTTACAATGAGCAGTTCTTC.

With respect to this clone: In the same sample, other DNA sequences code for this CDR3. The rearrangement joins TRBV5-6 to TRBJ2-7, with D perhaps matching TRBD1 or TRBD2 (5 bases each). The germline V and J ends were trimmed by 2 bases and 6 bases, with 6 bases remaining between them. CDR1 and CDR2 (germline): SGHDT, YYEEEE. This CDR3 contains 11 residues. The CDR3 region is CASSFGGEQYF. The CDR3 DNA reads as TGTGCCAGCAGCTTTGGGGGCGAGCAGTACTTC.

In this sample, this clone turned up once. The genes are TRBV7-9 and TRBJ2-7; D gene unclear. V lost 8 bases and J 0 bases, leaving 8 bases between the germline ends. CDR1 is SEHNR and CDR2 is FQNEAQ in the germline V gene (reference sequence). This CDR3 has 12 amino acids. CDR3 sequence: CASWAPSYEQYF. The DNA of the CDR3 is TGTGCCAGCTGGGCCCCCTCCTACGAGCAGTACTTC.

The chain has TRBV9 and TRBJ2-1; 11 positions agree with TRBD2. J gave up 2 bases and V 3 bases, and 7 bases lay outside the gene matches. The germline V gene encodes CDR1 SGDLS and CDR2 YYNGEE. The CDR3 spans 17 residues. In DNA form, the CDR3 reads TGTGCCAGCAGCGGAGGTAGCGGGAGGGCCCCCTACAATGAGCAGTTCTTC. This codes for CASSGGSGRAPYNEQFF.

The genes are TRBV27 and TRBJ2-7; no clear D gene. The germline CDR1 and CDR2 sequences are MNHEY and SMNVEV (reference sequence). The CDR3 length is 14 residues. The V end lost 6 bases, the J end lost 2 bases, and 14 bases lay between the germline ends. The CDR3 region is CASSRAAIAYEQYF. Here the CDR3 DNA reads TGTGCCAGCAGCCGGGCGGCGATTGCCTACGAGCAGTACTTC.

The count of this clone is one. V usage is TRBV27 and J usage is TRBJ2-3; D gene ambiguous. The V end lost 4 bases, the J end lost 1 base, and 9 bases lay between the germline ends. This CDR3 spans 14 amino acids. Germline loops: CDR1 MNHEY, CDR2 SMNVEV (reference sequence). CDR3 loop: CASSYRLRTDTQYF. Written as DNA, the CDR3 is TGTGCCAGCAGTTACAGACTCCGCACAGATACGCAGTATTTT.

A single count supports this clone. The chain employs TRBV11-2 and TRBJ1-5; 9 positions agree with TRBD1. V lost 4 bases to trimming and J lost 3 bases; unmatched junction nucleotides: 4. Germline lookup yields CDR1 SGHAT and CDR2 FQNNGV. The CDR3 spans 15 residues. The CDR3 loop reads CASSSGTGLNQPQHF. The CDR3 DNA reads as TGTGCCAGCAGCTCCGGGACAGGGCTCAATCAGCCCCAGCATTTT.

This clone was counted a few times. The CDR3 sequence is CASSFSSGSYEQYF. Written as DNA, the CDR3 is TGCGCCAGCAGCTTTTCTAGCGGGAGCTACGAGCAGTACTTC. This chain links TRBV5-1 with TRBJ2-7; 10 nucleotides agree with TRBD2. The length of the CDR3 is 14 residues. The germline gives CDR1 SGHRS, CDR2 YFSETQ. Trimming at V came to 2 bases and at J to 3 bases, leaving 2 bases not matched to a gene. Full variable domain (outside the CDR3, taken from reference TRBV5-1 and TRBJ2-7): KAGVTQTPRYLIKTRGQQVTLSCSPISGHRSVSWYQQTPGQGLQFLFEYFSETQRNKGNFPGRFSGRQFSNSRSEMNVSTLELGDSALYLCASSFSSGSYEQYFGPGTRLTVT.

The V and J genes are TRBV5-1 and TRBJ2-1; 9 bases are shared with TRBD2. With V trimmed by 5 bases and J by 5 bases, 5 bases remained unmatched. The CDR3 loop spans 14 amino acids. Germline loops: CDR1 SGHRS, CDR2 YFSETQ. The CDR3 coding sequence is TGCGCCAGCAGAATAGCGGGAGTTCACAATGAGCAGTTCTTC. This encodes CASRIAGVHNEQFF.

Comment on this clone: Other DNA sequences in the same sample also yield this CDR3. The V call is TRBV15, the J call TRBJ2-3; D is unclear. Per germline, CDR1 LNHNV and CDR2 YYDKDF (reference sequence). This CDR3 region has 12 residues. Trimming removed 0 bases from V and 2 bases from J, with 0 bases in between. The CDR3 DNA reads as TGTGCCACCAGCAGAGACACAGATACGCAGTATTTT. This codes for CATSRDTDTQYF.